This TCR beta chain stems from a study of beta chain features in type 1 diabetes. This clone was detected only a few times. Investigators reverse transcribed all isolated RNA, so they sequenced expressed TCRB transcripts. The table came from immunoSEQ multiplex PCR; TCRdb's copy has only in-frame clones and leaves some out. The sample shows 310,000 or so clones, 8% of them seen only once. Cell sorting via CD45RO/CCR7/CD25/CD127/CD95/CD27 was performed to obtain CD4+ naive, central memory, regulatory and stem cell-like memory cells. The ends lost 0 bases at V and 5 bases at J; junction bases unmatched: 6. Germline lookup yields CDR1 LNHDA and CDR2 SQIVND (reference sequence). The length of the CDR3 is 16 residues.

The receptor's source is a young woman in good health. Sequenced material: central memory CD4+ T cells from blood. This chain links TRBV19 with TRBJ2-3, with 9 bases aligning to TRBD2. This CDR3 is CASSIDASGTGDTQYF. The CDR3 bases are TGTGCCAGTAGTATAGACGCTAGCGGGACTGGAGATACGCAGTATTTT.